The next 26 T cell receptor beta chains were all read from a single sample in a study of cytomegalovirus exposure and HLA in healthy donors. 60 Vbeta and 13 Jbeta primers were used in PCR. The assay was immunoSEQ multiplex PCR, and TCRdb's table has in-frame clones only and misses some. Its table lists tens of thousands of clones. The sequencing sample was made of PBMCs. All receptors come from a woman in her twenties or thirties in good health and CMV-seronegative.

The genes are TRBV30 and TRBJ2-7; maybe TRBD1 (6 bases). CDR3 length equals 16 residues. Germline CDR1 is GTSNPN and CDR2 is SVGIG (reference sequence). Trimming pared 0 bases from V and 2 bases from J, leaving 17 bases between. DNA for the CDR3: TGTGCCTGGAGTGTAATATCGCGGACAGATCCCTACGAGCAGTACTTC. It yields the protein CAWSVISRTDPYEQYF.

The V gene is TRBV29-1, the J gene TRBJ1-2; D may be TRBD1 (6 bases). In germline, CDR1 is SQVTM, CDR2 ANQGSEA. The CDR3 extends over 16 amino acids. V shed 3 bases and J shed 2 bases, with 19 bases lying between them. The CDR3 spells CSVDDPLKRGNYGYTF. The CDR3 nucleotides are TGCAGCGTTGACGATCCCCTCAAAAGGGGGAACTATGGCTACACCTTC.

In regard to this clone: An end of the junction differs from the germline gene, which may be a read error. This rearrangement joins TRBV19 to TRBJ1-5; possibly TRBD1 for D (6 bases). Per the germline V gene, CDR1 is LNHDA and CDR2 is SQIVND (reference sequence). The CDR3 has 15 residues. The CDR3 nucleotides read TGTGCCAGTAGTAACGCCGGGGGGGCTAATCAGCACCAGCATTTT. It is translated as CASSNAGGANQHQHF.

The chain carries TRBV18 and TRBJ1-2; unclear D gene. Germline V CDR1 and CDR2: KGHSH, LQKENI. The CDR3 is 14 residues long. Trimming cost V 3 bases and J 9 bases, with 17 bases left between them. In DNA form, the CDR3 reads TGTGCCAGCTCACCCCGAGGCGATCCTATGCGCTACACCTTC. Protein product: CASSPRGDPMRYTF. Full variable domain (rest looked up from reference TRBV18 and TRBJ1-2): NAGVMQNPRHLVRRRGQEARLRCSPMKGHSHVYWYRQLPEEGLKFMVYLQKENIIDESGMPKERFSAEFPKEGPSILRIQQVVRGDSAAYFCASSPRGDPMRYTFGSGTRLTVV.

V is TRBV19 and J is TRBJ1-2; a weak D match, TRBD1 (5 bases). The CDR3 covers 13 residues. Germline V gene sequence: CDR1 LNHDA, CDR2 SQIVND (reference sequence). V gave up 8 bases and J gave up 8 bases, with 18 bases separating them. Written as DNA, the CDR3 is TGTGCCAGTGCCTTCGGAGGGGCGGAGGGCTACACCTTC. Translation: CASAFGGAEGYTF.

Remarks on this clone: The junction differs from germline at one of its ends, possibly a read error. The J gene is TRBJ2-2, the V gene TRBV7-6; 10 positions agree with TRBD2. The CDR3 length is 21 residues. Germline-derived CDR1 and CDR2 are SGHVS and FNYEAQ. The CDR3 sequence: CASSLALRLAGDSRNAGELFF. The CDR3 coding sequence is TGTGCCAGCAGCTTAGCGCTACGGCTAGCGGGAGACTCGAGGAACGCCGGGGAGCTGTTTTTT.

V usage is TRBV15 and J usage is TRBJ1-2, with TRBD1 matching over 7 bases. The CDR3 runs to 15 residues. Germline V gene sequence: CDR1 LNHNV, CDR2 YYDKDF (reference sequence). J gave up 3 bases and V 6 bases, and 10 bases lay outside the gene matches. The CDR3 sequence: CATSPRGLRDYGYTF. The CDR3 bases are TGTGCCACCAGTCCTAGGGGGCTAAGGGACTATGGCTACACCTTC.

This chain links TRBV6-1 with TRBJ1-5; weak D call: TRBD1 (5 bases). There are 16 residues in the CDR3. V was cut by 1 base and J by 6 bases, with 16 bases left in between. Germline assignment: CDR1 MNHNS and CDR2 SASEGT. CDR3 amino acids: CASSEGQSRFRQPQHF. In DNA, the CDR3 is TGTGCCAGCAGTGAAGGACAGTCTCGGTTCCGTCAGCCCCAGCATTTT.

V gene TRBV7-2 combines with J gene TRBJ2-2, with D uncertain. V lost 5 bases to trimming and J lost 5 bases, with 6 bases between them. The CDR3 contains 12 residues. Germline values: CDR1 SGHTA, CDR2 FQGNSA. The CDR3: CASSPLTGELFF. The CDR3 DNA reads as TGTGCCAGCAGCCCCTTGACCGGGGAGCTGTTTTTT.

As to this clone: Different DNA sequences within this sample yield the same CDR3. CDR3 sequence reads: CASSLLGGRAGEQFF. CDR3 DNA sequence: TGTGCCAGCAGCCTGCTGGGCGGGAGGGCCGGTGAGCAGTTCTTC. The rearrangement uses TRBV7-8 and TRBJ2-1; 9 bases agree with TRBD2. The germline CDR1 and CDR2 sequences are SGHVS and FQNEAQ. CDR3 size: 15 residues. V shed 5 bases, J shed 9 bases, and the junction held 11 bases outside the gene matches.

The rearrangement joins TRBV25-1 to TRBJ1-2; D is possibly TRBD1 (5 bases). Germline CDR1 is MGHDK and CDR2 is SYGVNS. Between the trimmed V and J ends, which lost 4 bases and 2 bases, there was a span of 11 bases. This CDR3 is built from 14 residues. The CDR3 spells CASSATTGNYGYTF. The CDR3 nucleotides are TGTGCCAGCAGTGCCACCACAGGAAACTATGGCTACACCTTC.

The chain has TRBV30 and TRBJ2-7; D is ambiguous. The germline V gene encodes CDR1 GTSNPN and CDR2 SVGIG (reference sequence). V was cut by 4 bases and J by 1 base, with 8 bases left in between. The CDR3 has 12 amino acids. The CDR3 protein is CAWTGNSYEQYF. The CDR3 DNA is TGTGCCTGGACAGGCAATTCCTACGAGCAGTACTTC.

This rearrangement joins TRBV20-1 to TRBJ2-3; unclear D gene. Trimming cost V 5 bases and J 2 bases, with 5 bases left between them. The CDR3 runs to 11 residues. CDR1 DFQATT and CDR2 SNEGSKA come from the germline V gene (reference sequence). CDR3 residues: CSADTTDTQYF. Written as DNA, the CDR3 is TGCAGTGCTGACACCACAGATACGCAGTATTTT.

The CDR3 protein is CASSITGGVGTEAFF. The CDR3 DNA follows: TGTGCCAGTAGTATAACAGGGGGCGTTGGCACTGAAGCTTTCTTT. V and J are TRBV19 and TRBJ1-1, with TRBD1 matching over 9 bases. The CDR3 spans 15 residues. V lost 2 bases, J lost 4 bases, and 5 bases stayed unmatched. Per germline, CDR1 LNHDA and CDR2 SQIVND (reference sequence).

The chain couples TRBV6-1 to TRBJ2-5; D is unclear. The CDR3 loop spans 15 amino acids. With 2 bases removed from V and 8 bases from J, the gap between germline ends came to 18 bases. Germline V gene lookup returns CDR1 MNHNS and CDR2 SASEGT. The CDR3 is CASSESPTTRGTQYF. DNA for the CDR3: TGTGCCAGCAGTGAATCCCCCACTACCCGAGGTACCCAGTACTTC.

This chain connects TRBV6-1 to TRBJ1-2, with a possible D match to TRBD1 (5 bases). The germline gives CDR1 MNHNS, CDR2 SASEGT. The V and J ends lost 3 bases and 6 bases respectively, with 11 bases between them. This CDR3 has 13 amino acids. The DNA of the CDR3 is TGTGCCAGCAGTGATAGGGGTACCAATGGCTACACCTTC. It specifies CASSDRGTNGYTF.

The chain recombines TRBV30 with TRBJ1-4; D remains ambiguous. This CDR3 is 14 amino acids long. The germline gives CDR1 GTSNPN, CDR2 SVGIG (reference sequence). V shed 0 bases and J shed 7 bases, with 12 bases lying between them. The CDR3 bases are TGTGCCTGGAGTGTGAGCCGCCTGTCTGAAAAACTGTTTTTT. Amino acid sequence: CAWSVSRLSEKLFF.

Comment on this clone: Other DNA sequences from this sample encode an identical CDR3 as well. The chain is built from TRBV29-1 and TRBJ1-2; no firm D call. The CDR3 loop spans 13 amino acids. Germline CDR1 is SQVTM and CDR2 is ANQGSEA. Trimming shortened V by 1 base and J by 1 base, and 7 bases separated the two germline ends. The DNA of the CDR3 is TGCAGCGTTGAAGGAGGCGTTAACTATGGCTACACCTTC. It specifies CSVEGGVNYGYTF.

This chain connects TRBV11-2 to TRBJ2-2; 7 bases agree with TRBD2. The V gene end was trimmed by 5 bases and the J gene end by 6 bases; junction bases not matched to a gene: 6. The CDR3 totals 14 residues. Looked up from germline, CDR1 is SGHAT and CDR2 is FQNNGV. The DNA of the CDR3 is TGTGCCAGCAGCCCAGTGGGGGGGGCCGGGGAGCTGTTTTTT. It yields the protein CASSPVGGAGELFF.

CDR3 sequence (DNA): TGTGCCAGCAGCCCCAAGTCTCGACTAGCGGGAGGGGATGAGCAGTTCTTC. Translating it yields CASSPKSRLAGGDEQFF. The chain links TRBV9 to TRBJ2-1, with 14 bases identical to TRBD2. CDR3 length equals 17 residues. Unmatched junction bases numbered 11, after V lost 4 bases and J lost 8 bases. The germline CDR1 and CDR2 sequences are SGDLS and YYNGEE.

The CDR3 coding sequence is TGCAGGGCAGGGGCTGAAAAACTGTTTTTT. Its protein product is CRAGAEKLFF. The chain couples TRBV20-1 to TRBJ1-4; possible D gene TRBD1, 6 bases. The germline CDR1 and CDR2 sequences are DFQATT and SNEGSKA (reference sequence). The CDR3 is 10 amino acids.

The V call is TRBV5-6, the J call TRBJ2-1, with TRBD2 as a possible D gene (5 bases). The CDR3 has 15 amino acids. From germline, CDR1 is SGHDT and CDR2 YYEEEE. V was cut by 4 bases and J by 6 bases, with 17 bases left in between. CDR3 in amino acids: CASSQNVLGPNEQFF. CDR3 coding DNA: TGTGCCAGCAGCCAAAACGTACTAGGACCCAATGAGCAGTTCTTC.

The chain couples TRBV10-2 to TRBJ1-1, with D possibly TRBD1 on 6 matching bases. The CDR3 consists of 15 residues. V was pared by 4 bases and J by 4 bases, with 16 bases between. Germline-derived CDR1 and CDR2 are WSHSY and SAAADI. In DNA form, the CDR3 reads TGCGCCAGCAGTGGTAATGCAGGGGCGGTCACTGAAGCTTTCTTT. Its protein is CASSGNAGAVTEAFF.

The chain couples TRBV6-5 to TRBJ2-6, with D possibly being TRBD2 (6 bases). The CDR3 spans 14 residues. V was shortened by 6 bases and J by 4 bases, with 10 bases between the two germline ends. Germline CDR1 is MNHEY and CDR2 is SVGAGI. The CDR3 protein is CASRAGWGANVLTF. CDR3 DNA sequence: TGTGCCAGCAGGGCGGGGTGGGGGGCCAACGTCCTGACTTTC.

This rearrangement joins TRBV18 to TRBJ2-1; unclear D gene. The V and J ends lost 4 bases and 0 bases respectively, with 16 bases between them. This CDR3 has 17 residues. Germline values: CDR1 KGHSH, CDR2 LQKENI. In DNA form, the CDR3 reads TGTGCCAGCTCACGGGCGTCCGACGAGAGCTCCTACAATGAGCAGTTCTTC. Its protein is CASSRASDESSYNEQFF.

This chain joins TRBV28 and TRBJ1-2, with TRBD1 matching over 7 bases. After removal of 6 bases from V and 1 base from J, the junction contained 5 bases not matched to a gene. The CDR3 contains 14 residues. Germline CDR1 MDHEN, CDR2 SYDVKM. The CDR3 is CASRPTGNNYGYTF. The CDR3 region has the DNA TGTGCCAGCAGACCGACAGGGAATAACTATGGCTACACCTTC.